Described below is a single T cell receptor (beta chain) sequence and its context. Data came from immunoSEQ multiplex PCR; TCRdb stores just in-frame clones and leaves some out. Found here are about 28,000 clones, roughly 90% of them singletons; the top ten hold 3% to 4%. Trimming removed 5 bases at V and 3 bases at J, with 20 bases between. This CDR3 region has 18 residues. Germline V gene data show CDR1 as PRHDT and CDR2 as FYEKMQ (reference sequence). This sample was included in a study of T cell changes during pregnancy in multiple sclerosis. The sample was CD4+ T cells from peripheral blood mononuclear cells, taken in the first trimester of pregnancy. The chain couples TRBV13 to TRBJ2-6, with D maybe TRBD2 (6 bases). The clonotype comes from a female donor in good health, enrolled as a control in a pregnancy study. The CDR3 protein is CASSKPGLEGYGANVLTF. The CDR3 nucleotides are TGTGCCAGCAGCAAACCGGGACTGGAGGGTTATGGGGCCAACGTCCTGACTTTC.